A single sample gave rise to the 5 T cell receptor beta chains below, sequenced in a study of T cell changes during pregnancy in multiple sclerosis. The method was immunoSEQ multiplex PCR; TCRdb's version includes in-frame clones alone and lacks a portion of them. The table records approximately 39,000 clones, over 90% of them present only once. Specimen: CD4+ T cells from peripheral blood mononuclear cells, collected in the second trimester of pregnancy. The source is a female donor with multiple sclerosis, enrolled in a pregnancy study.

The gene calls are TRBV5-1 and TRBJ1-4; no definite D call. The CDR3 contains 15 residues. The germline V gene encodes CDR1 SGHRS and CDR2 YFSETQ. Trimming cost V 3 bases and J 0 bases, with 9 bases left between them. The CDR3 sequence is CASSSFGTTNEKLFF. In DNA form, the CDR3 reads TGCGCCAGCAGCTCATTCGGGACAACTAATGAAAAACTGTTTTTT.

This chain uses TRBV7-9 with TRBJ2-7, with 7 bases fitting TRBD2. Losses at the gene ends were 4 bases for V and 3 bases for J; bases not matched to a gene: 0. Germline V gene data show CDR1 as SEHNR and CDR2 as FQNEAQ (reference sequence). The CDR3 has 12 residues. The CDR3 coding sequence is TGTGCCAGCAGCTGGGACTACTACGAGCAGTACTTC. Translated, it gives CASSWDYYEQYF.

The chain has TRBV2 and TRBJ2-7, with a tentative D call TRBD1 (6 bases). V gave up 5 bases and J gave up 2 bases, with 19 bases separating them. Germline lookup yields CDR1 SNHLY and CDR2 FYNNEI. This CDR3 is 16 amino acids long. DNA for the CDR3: TGTGCCAGCAGTAATTACATCCTAACAGGGACCTACGAGCAGTACTTC. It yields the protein CASSNYILTGTYEQYF.

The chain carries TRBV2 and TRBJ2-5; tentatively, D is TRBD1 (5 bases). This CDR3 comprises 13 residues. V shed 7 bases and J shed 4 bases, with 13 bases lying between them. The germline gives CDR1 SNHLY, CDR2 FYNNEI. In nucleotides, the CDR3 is TGTGCCAGCATAAGGCAGGGCCGAGAGACCCAGTACTTC. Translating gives CASIRQGRETQYF.

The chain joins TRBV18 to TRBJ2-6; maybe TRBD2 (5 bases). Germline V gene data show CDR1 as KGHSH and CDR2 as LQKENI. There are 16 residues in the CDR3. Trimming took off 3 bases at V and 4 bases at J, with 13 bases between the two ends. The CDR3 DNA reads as TGTGCCAGCTCACCCGCCCCGGGGTCAGGGGCCAACGTCCTGACTTTC. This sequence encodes CASSPAPGSGANVLTF. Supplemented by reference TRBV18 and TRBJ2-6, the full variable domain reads NAGVMQNPRHLVRRRGQEARLRCSPMKGHSHVYWYRQLPEEGLKFMVYLQKENIIDESGMPKERFSAEFPKEGPSILRIQQVVRGDSAAYFCASSPAPGSGANVLTFGAGSRLTVL.